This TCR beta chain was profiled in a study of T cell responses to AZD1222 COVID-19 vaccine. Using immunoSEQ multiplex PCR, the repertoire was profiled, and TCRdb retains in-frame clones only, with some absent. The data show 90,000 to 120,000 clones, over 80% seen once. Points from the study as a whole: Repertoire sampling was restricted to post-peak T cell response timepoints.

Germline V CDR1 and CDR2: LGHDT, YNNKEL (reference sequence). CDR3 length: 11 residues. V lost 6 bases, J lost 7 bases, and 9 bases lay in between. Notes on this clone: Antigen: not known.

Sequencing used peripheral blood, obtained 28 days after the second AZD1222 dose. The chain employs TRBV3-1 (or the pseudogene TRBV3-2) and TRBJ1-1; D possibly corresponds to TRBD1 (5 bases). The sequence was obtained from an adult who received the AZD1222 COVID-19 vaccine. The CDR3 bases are TGTGCCAGCAGTTATGACAGTGAAGCTTTCTTT. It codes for CASSYDSEAFF.